The 22 T cell receptor beta chains listed next were all sequenced from one sample in a study of CD8 T cells in ankylosing spondylitis. TCRdb processed the 5' RACE reads anew with MiXCR; each CDR3 protein has one entry. Found here are a few hundred thousand distinct CDR3 sequences, around 11% of them singletons; the top ten hold 6.8%. Material: blood, either unsorted or a sorted T cell fraction (not recorded which). Receptors were obtained from a male donor with ankylosing spondylitis or in good health (not recorded which).

The chain links TRBV7-9 to TRBJ2-1; 11 bases fit TRBD2. The germline gives CDR1 SEHNR, CDR2 FQNEAQ (reference sequence). With V trimmed by 5 bases and J by 5 bases, 5 bases remained unmatched. The CDR3 has 15 amino acids. The CDR3 loop reads CASSDGLAGDNEQFF. The CDR3 coding sequence is TGTGCCAGCAGCGACGGACTAGCGGGCGACAATGAGCAGTTCTTC.

This clonotype was counted ten times or more. This rearrangement joins TRBV20-1 to TRBJ2-5; D unclear. With 3 bases removed from V and 4 bases from J, the gap between germline ends came to 9 bases. Germline values: CDR1 DFQATT, CDR2 SNEGSKA (reference sequence). CDR3 length equals 12 residues. The CDR3 loop is CSASLVGETQYF. In nucleotides, the CDR3 is TGCAGTGCTAGTTTGGTAGGAGAGACCCAGTACTTC.

The rearrangement links TRBV25-1 to TRBJ1-1; D may be TRBD1 (5 bases). Germline V lookup: CDR1 MGHDK, CDR2 SYGVNS. Trimming shortened V by 2 bases and J by 0 bases, and 16 bases separated the two germline ends. This CDR3 is built from 17 residues. CDR3 coding DNA: TGTGCCAGCAGTGAACCTAGAATGACAGCCGTGAACACTGAAGCTTTCTTT. Its protein is CASSEPRMTAVNTEAFF.

This clonotype was counted many times. The V gene is TRBV5-1, the J gene TRBJ2-5, with D possibly TRBD1 on 5 matching bases. Trimming took 2 bases from V and 2 from J, leaving 7 bases between them. This CDR3 has 13 residues. Germline lookup yields CDR1 SGHRS and CDR2 YFSETQ. CDR3 region: CASSLQVQETQYF. Written as DNA, the CDR3 is TGCGCCAGCAGCTTACAGGTACAAGAGACCCAGTACTTC.

This clonotype was counted at least ten times. The V gene is TRBV20-1, the J gene TRBJ2-7, with 12 bases fitting TRBD1. Trimming at V came to 6 bases and at J to 4 bases, leaving 4 bases not matched to a gene. CDR1 and CDR2 from the germline V gene are DFQATT and SNEGSKA (reference sequence). The CDR3 consists of 13 residues. The CDR3 region has the DNA TGCAGTGCCGGGACAGGGGGCGGTTACGAGCAGTACTTC. The encoded protein is CSAGTGGGYEQYF.

This clonotype was seen ten or more times. The CDR3 loop is CASSFQTGRRNTEAFF. DNA of the CDR3: TGTGCCAGCAGCTTCCAGACAGGAAGAAGGAACACTGAAGCTTTCTTT. This chain connects TRBV7-8 to TRBJ1-1; possibly TRBD1 for D (6 bases). This CDR3 has 16 amino acids. Trimming removed 3 bases from V and 1 base from J, with 15 bases in between. CDR1 is SGHVS and CDR2 is FQNEAQ in the germline V gene.

This clonotype turned up a few times. The chain carries TRBV14 and TRBJ1-5; D uncertain. This CDR3 has 12 residues. V was shortened by 1 base and J by 9 bases, with 7 bases between the two germline ends. Germline V lookup: CDR1 SGHDN, CDR2 FVKESK. Here the CDR3 reads CASSQGPGPQHF. In DNA form, the CDR3 reads TGTGCCAGCAGCCAAGGCCCTGGGCCCCAGCATTTT.

This clonotype was picked up a small number of times. The rearrangement joins TRBV29-1 to TRBJ2-2; no clear D. The germline V and J ends were trimmed by 0 bases and 0 bases, with 2 bases remaining between them. The CDR3 runs to 13 residues. Per the germline V gene, CDR1 is SQVTM and CDR2 is ANQGSEA. The CDR3 is CSVEDANTGELFF. CDR3 in DNA: TGCAGCGTTGAAGATGCGAACACCGGGGAGCTGTTTTTT.

In its sample, this clonotype was seen many times. The rearrangement uses TRBV7-6 and TRBJ2-7; D not resolved. The V gene lost 1 base and the J gene lost 3 bases, with 13 bases spanning the gap. From germline, CDR1 is SGHVS and CDR2 FNYEAQ. The CDR3 sequence is 15 residues long. CDR3 DNA sequence: TGTGCCAGCAGCTTAGATTTCGCTAGACACTACGAGCAGTACTTC. It yields the protein CASSLDFARHYEQYF.

Ten or more counts support this clonotype. The chain combines TRBV4-1 with TRBJ2-2; D remains unclear. Trimming took off 5 bases at V and 4 bases at J, with 14 bases between the two ends. This CDR3 comprises 15 residues. Per the germline V gene, CDR1 is MGHRA and CDR2 is YSYEKL. CDR3 residues: CASSFIGTSTGELFF. CDR3 bases: TGCGCCAGCAGCTTCATCGGTACGAGCACCGGGGAGCTGTTTTTT.

This clonotype was recorded a few times. The J gene is TRBJ2-3, the V gene TRBV7-9, with 8 bases aligning to TRBD1. With 4 bases clipped from V and 2 bases from J, the junction kept 8 bases outside the gene matches. Germline CDR1 and CDR2: SEHNR and FQNEAQ (reference sequence). The CDR3 extends over 16 amino acids. The CDR3 here is CASSSRGRSATDTQYF. In DNA form, the CDR3 reads TGTGCCAGCAGCTCCAGGGGGCGGAGCGCCACAGATACGCAGTATTTT.

This clonotype was counted at least ten times. The chain links TRBV5-1 to TRBJ2-7; weak D call: TRBD1 (6 bases). The CDR3 has 12 amino acids. Between the trimmed V and J ends, which lost 1 base and 6 bases, there was a span of 8 bases. Germline-derived CDR1 and CDR2 are SGHRS and YFSETQ. This chain's CDR3 is CASSLQGFEQYF. The CDR3 DNA reads as TGCGCCAGCAGCTTGCAGGGGTTCGAGCAGTACTTC.

This clonotype came up many times. This sequence joins TRBV5-1 and TRBJ2-7, with a possible D match to TRBD2 (5 bases). V lost 5 bases and J 3 bases, leaving 15 bases between the germline ends. The CDR3 consists of 14 residues. The germline gives CDR1 SGHRS, CDR2 YFSETQ. CDR3 in DNA: TGCGCCAGCAGAAAAGAGGAGGCAAACTACGAGCAGTACTTC. Encoded protein: CASRKEEANYEQYF.

The chain employs TRBV12-3 or TRBV12-4 and TRBJ2-4, with D possibly TRBD2 on 5 matching bases. V gave up 3 bases and J gave up 6 bases, with 9 bases separating them. There are 13 residues in the CDR3. As DNA, the CDR3 is TGTGCCAGCAGTTTGTTAGGGAGAAACATTCAGTACTTC. It encodes CASSLLGRNIQYF.

This clonotype was observed at least ten times. This chain joins TRBV5-6 and TRBJ2-1, with TRBD2 matching over 8 bases. The CDR3 has 15 amino acids. Germline V CDR1 and CDR2: SGHDT, YYEEEE. The V and J ends lost 4 bases and 1 base, in that order; junction bases with no gene match: 4. The CDR3 loop reads CASSAGGLSYNEQFF. CDR3 DNA: TGTGCCAGCAGCGCGGGGGGCCTTTCCTACAATGAGCAGTTCTTC.

Many counts were recorded for this clonotype. The V and J genes are TRBV5-1 and TRBJ2-3; 8 positions agree with TRBD2. V was clipped by 6 bases and J by 6 bases; unmatched bases: 15. CDR1 is SGHRS, CDR2 YFSETQ, per germline. This CDR3 contains 16 residues. CDR3 in DNA: TGCGCCAGCACCCCTCGGCGGGGGGACATGGTTGATACGCAGTATTTT. Translating it yields CASTPRRGDMVDTQYF. The whole variable domain, remainder taken from reference TRBV5-1 and TRBJ2-3, is KAGVTQTPRYLIKTRGQQVTLSCSPISGHRSVSWYQQTPGQGLQFLFEYFSETQRNKGNFPGRFSGRQFSNSRSEMNVSTLELGDSALYLCASTPRRGDMVDTQYFGPGTRLTVL.

This clonotype turned up a few times. The V call is TRBV20-1, the J call TRBJ1-1; 7 nucleotides align to TRBD1. The CDR3 totals 13 residues. V lost 6 bases, J lost 8 bases, and 12 bases stayed unmatched. CDR1 and CDR2 (germline): DFQATT, SNEGSKA (reference sequence). The CDR3: CSADDRARDEAFF. The DNA for the CDR3 is TGCAGTGCAGACGACAGGGCTCGAGACGAAGCTTTCTTT.

This clonotype came up many times. CDR3 DNA: TGTGCCACCAGCAGGAGGGCCGGGGAGGAGACCCAGTACTTC. Translated, it gives CATSRRAGEETQYF. This sequence joins TRBV15 and TRBJ2-5, with a possible D match to TRBD2 (5 bases). This CDR3 contains 14 residues. Trimming took off 3 bases at V and 5 bases at J, with 13 bases between the two ends. The germline V gene encodes CDR1 LNHNV and CDR2 YYDKDF (reference sequence).

This clonotype has a single count. The chain combines TRBV7-9 with TRBJ1-2; 9 bases are shared with TRBD1. V was clipped by 4 bases and J by 8 bases; unmatched bases: 8. The CDR3 is made up of 14 amino acids. Germline CDR1 and CDR2: SEHNR and FQNEAQ (reference sequence). The CDR3 nucleotides read TGTGCCAGCAGCTCGCAACAGGGGGCTGGCGGCTACACCTTC. Its protein product is CASSSQQGAGGYTF.

This clonotype was detected ten times or more. The rearrangement links TRBV5-1 to TRBJ2-3, with 14 bases fitting TRBD2. CDR3 size: 16 residues. V shed 4 bases and J 6 bases; nucleotides not matched to a gene: 7. The germline V gene has CDR1 SGHRS and CDR2 YFSETQ. The CDR3 reads CASSPRTSGRYDTQYF. CDR3 nucleotide sequence: TGCGCCAGCAGCCCCCGGACTAGCGGGAGGTATGATACGCAGTATTTT.

This clonotype was counted many times. The chain carries TRBV6-1 and TRBJ1-2; D gene ambiguous. The CDR3 has 13 amino acids. The germline V gene has CDR1 MNHNS and CDR2 SASEGT. V was trimmed by 7 bases and J by 5 bases, leaving 14 bases between them. CDR3: CASTPRGLYGYTF. The CDR3 nucleotides read TGTGCCAGCACTCCGCGCGGACTATATGGCTACACCTTC.

This rearrangement joins TRBV28 to TRBJ2-1; no definite D call. Germline CDR1 reads MDHEN; CDR2 reads SYDVKM. The CDR3 loop spans 15 amino acids. V shed 6 bases and J shed 0 bases, with 12 bases lying between them. This CDR3 is CASSQRSSSYNEQFF. In DNA, the CDR3 is TGTGCCAGCAGCCAACGGAGCAGCTCCTACAATGAGCAGTTCTTC. The variable domain in full, completed from reference TRBV28 and TRBJ2-1, reads DVKVTQSSRYLVKRTGEKVFLECVQDMDHENMFWYRQDPGLGLRLIYFSYDVKMKEKGDIPEGYSVSREKKERFSLILESASTNQTSMYLCASSQRSSSYNEQFFGPGTRLTVL.